Here is one TCR beta chain with its context. Its target is not known. Nobody among the patients had been given any treatment before thyroid surgery. These data originate in a study of metastatic and nonmetastatic thyroid tumors. Study background: Repertoires of blood and of tissue (tumor or nodule) from malignant and benign thyroid patients were compared. Study-level findings and limits: Malignant thyroid tumors reportedly had TCR beta diversity that was significantly higher than in benign nodules, in blood and tumor.

In the original workflow: Clinicopathological groups supplied CDR3 differences that were used to build a distant-metastasis classifier for papillary thyroid cancer. Via MiXCR, TCRdb re-called the PCR reads. It is TCRdb's table, rather than the study itself, that gives the V and J calls and clone size. The table has some 30,000 clones, approximately 11% seen once. CDR1 and CDR2 (germline): DFQATT, SNEGSKA (reference sequence). Trimming removed 7 bases from V and 2 bases from J, with 17 bases in between. CDR3 length: 14 residues. Material: blood. The chain links TRBV20-1 to TRBJ1-2, with a tentative D call TRBD1 (6 bases). The sequence came from a female donor with papillary thyroid cancer or a benign thyroid nodule (not recorded which). Some clones in this sample may be carry-over from other donors' samples. The CDR3 reads CSVRWGTSNYGYTF. As DNA, the CDR3 is TGCAGTGTCAGATGGGGGACATCCAACTATGGCTACACCTTC.